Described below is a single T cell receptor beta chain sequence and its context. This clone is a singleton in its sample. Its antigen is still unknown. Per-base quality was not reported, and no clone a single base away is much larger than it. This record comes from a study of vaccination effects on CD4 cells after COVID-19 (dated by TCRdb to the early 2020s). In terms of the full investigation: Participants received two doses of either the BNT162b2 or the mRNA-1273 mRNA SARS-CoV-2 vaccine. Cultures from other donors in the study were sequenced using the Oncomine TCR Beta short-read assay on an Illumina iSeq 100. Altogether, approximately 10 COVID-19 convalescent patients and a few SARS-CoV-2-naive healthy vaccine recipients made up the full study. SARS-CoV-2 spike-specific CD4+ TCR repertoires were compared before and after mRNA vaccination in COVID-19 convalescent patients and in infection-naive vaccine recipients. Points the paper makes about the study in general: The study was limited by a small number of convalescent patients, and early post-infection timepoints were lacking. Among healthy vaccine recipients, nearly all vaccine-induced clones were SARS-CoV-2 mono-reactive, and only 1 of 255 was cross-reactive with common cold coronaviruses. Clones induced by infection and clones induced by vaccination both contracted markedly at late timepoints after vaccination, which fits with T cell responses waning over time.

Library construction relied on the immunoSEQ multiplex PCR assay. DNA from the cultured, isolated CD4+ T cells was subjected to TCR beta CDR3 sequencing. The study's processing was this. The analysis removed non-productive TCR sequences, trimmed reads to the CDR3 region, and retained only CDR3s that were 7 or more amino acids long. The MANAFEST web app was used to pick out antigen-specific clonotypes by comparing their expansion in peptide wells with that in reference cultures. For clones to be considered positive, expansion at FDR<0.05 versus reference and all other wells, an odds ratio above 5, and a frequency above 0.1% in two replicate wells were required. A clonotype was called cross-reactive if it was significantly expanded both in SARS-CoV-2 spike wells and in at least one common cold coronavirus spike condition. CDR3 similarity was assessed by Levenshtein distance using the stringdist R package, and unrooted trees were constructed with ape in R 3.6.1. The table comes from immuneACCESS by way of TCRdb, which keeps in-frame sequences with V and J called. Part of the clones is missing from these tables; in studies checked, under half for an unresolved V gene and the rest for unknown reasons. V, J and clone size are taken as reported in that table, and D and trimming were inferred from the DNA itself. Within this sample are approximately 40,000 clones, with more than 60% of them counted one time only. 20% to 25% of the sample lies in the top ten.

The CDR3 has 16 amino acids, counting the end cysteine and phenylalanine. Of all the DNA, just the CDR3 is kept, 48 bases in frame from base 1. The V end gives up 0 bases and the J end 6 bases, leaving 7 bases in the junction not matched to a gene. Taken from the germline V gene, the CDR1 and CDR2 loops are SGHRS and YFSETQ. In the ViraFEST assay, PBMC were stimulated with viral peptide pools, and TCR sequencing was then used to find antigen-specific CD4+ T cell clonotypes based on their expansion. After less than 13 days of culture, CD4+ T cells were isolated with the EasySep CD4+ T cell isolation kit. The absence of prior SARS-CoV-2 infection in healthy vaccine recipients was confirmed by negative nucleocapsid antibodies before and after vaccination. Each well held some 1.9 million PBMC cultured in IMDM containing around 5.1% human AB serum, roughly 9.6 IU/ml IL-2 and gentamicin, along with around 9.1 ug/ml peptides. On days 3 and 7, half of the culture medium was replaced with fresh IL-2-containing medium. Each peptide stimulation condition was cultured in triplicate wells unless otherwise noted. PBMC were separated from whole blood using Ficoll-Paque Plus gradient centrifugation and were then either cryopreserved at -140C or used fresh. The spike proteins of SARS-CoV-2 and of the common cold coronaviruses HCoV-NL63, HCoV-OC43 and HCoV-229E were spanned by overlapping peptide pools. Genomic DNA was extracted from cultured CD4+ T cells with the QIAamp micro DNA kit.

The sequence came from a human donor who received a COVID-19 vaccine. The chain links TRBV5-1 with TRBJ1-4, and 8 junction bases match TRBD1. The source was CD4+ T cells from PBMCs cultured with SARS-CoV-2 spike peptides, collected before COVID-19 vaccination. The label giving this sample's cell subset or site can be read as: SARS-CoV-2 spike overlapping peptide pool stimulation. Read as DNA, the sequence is TGCGCCAGCAGCTTGGGGCAGGGGGCGCGTGATGAAAAACTGTTTTTT. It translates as CASSLGQGARDEKLFF.